This T cell receptor (beta chain) was found in a study of the immune and genomic landscape of osteosarcoma (dated by TCRdb to 2018 to 2021). Broadly, across the study: The overall cohort was composed of around 50 pediatric and adult patients with high-grade osteosarcoma, and a median age at diagnosis of about 25 years (range roughly 5-81) was recorded. The cohort was enriched for poor-risk disease, as unfavorable pathologic response to standard therapy was shown in nearly 75% of the cohort and around 67% of the cohort were deceased. In the overall cohort, 60% of patients were male, and over 75% had localized disease at diagnosis. Osteosarcoma specimens were profiled with whole genome, RNA and T-cell receptor sequencing plus immunohistochemistry and reverse phase protein arrays so that immunogenic potential could be defined. TCR sequencing results were integrated with transcriptome, protein array and immunostaining data to characterize the osteosarcoma immunogenomic landscape. The study aimed to explain the limited clinical activity of immune checkpoint inhibitors in osteosarcoma. Each of a few patients provided a couple of samples from the same tumor site. Beyond this particular receptor, the publication reports: Four to six cases had a single hyperexpanded clone dominating the repertoire, and all had fewer than 100 T-cell clonotypes. Along with the frozen tumor specimens, matched blood was collected from just a couple of patients. Rather than matched normal tissue, external data from normal skin and healthy peripheral blood provided the clonality benchmarks. TCR productive clonality was greater in the immune-hot C3 cluster than in the cold C1 cluster, although TCR productive clonality remained low overall. Sample size was not determined by any statistical method, because osteosarcoma is rare and all possible samples were collected. Productive TCR clonality was low overall, averaging around 0.1 with a maximum of about 0.3, suggesting limited T-cell clonal expansion.

V is reduced by 0 bases and J by 6 bases, leaving a spacing of 11 bases between them. The CDR3, cysteine through phenylalanine, is 14 amino acids long. CDR3 DNA is the only sequence kept; it has 42 bases, read in frame from the first base. From a lookup of the germline V gene, CDR1 and CDR2 are LGHNA and YNFKEQ. The tumors sampled were post-treatment primary, local recurrence and metastasis specimens taken from patients with a poor prognosis. The ImmunoSEQ Assay (Adaptive Biotechnologies) was used to immunosequence the CDR3 regions of the TCR beta chain. Per the authors' processing: TCRB rearrangements, read counts, read proportions and gene usage were exported through the ImmunoSEQ Analyzer platform. T-cell clonality was calculated from productive rearrangements as 1 minus Pielou's evenness. In the clonal space homeostasis analysis, clonotypes were binned as rare, small, medium, large or hyperexpanded (0.01 to 1 of the repertoire). TCR productive clonality was compared across immune clusters C1, C2 and C3 using the Wilcoxon rank sum test. TCRdb obtained this table from immuneACCESS and retained in-frame rearrangements with V and J assigned. These tables miss some clones; where compared with another copy, unresolved V genes account for less than half of the shortfall, and the remainder is unexplained. That table gives V, J and clone size, and the DNA gave D and trimming. In this sample the table shows fewer than 1,500 clones, around three quarters of which occur a single time. The top ten clones comprise around a tenth of the sample.

For this clone: The antigen it binds to is not known. No base quality values were provided; no much bigger clone lies one nucleotide off.

The rearrangement joined TRBV4-2 to TRBJ1-1, with a weak D call of TRBD1 (6 bases match). The TCR was taken from a man aged 25-45 years with osteosarcoma. The age is the age at diagnosis. Sequencing was done on a sample of primary tumor tissue from the femur. The sample's cell subset or site, from its label and the paper: resected primary osteosarcoma tumor. The sequenced DNA is TGTGCCAGCAGCCAAGAAGGCAGGGGCTCTGAAGCTTTCTTT. Its protein reads: CASSQEGRGSEAFF.